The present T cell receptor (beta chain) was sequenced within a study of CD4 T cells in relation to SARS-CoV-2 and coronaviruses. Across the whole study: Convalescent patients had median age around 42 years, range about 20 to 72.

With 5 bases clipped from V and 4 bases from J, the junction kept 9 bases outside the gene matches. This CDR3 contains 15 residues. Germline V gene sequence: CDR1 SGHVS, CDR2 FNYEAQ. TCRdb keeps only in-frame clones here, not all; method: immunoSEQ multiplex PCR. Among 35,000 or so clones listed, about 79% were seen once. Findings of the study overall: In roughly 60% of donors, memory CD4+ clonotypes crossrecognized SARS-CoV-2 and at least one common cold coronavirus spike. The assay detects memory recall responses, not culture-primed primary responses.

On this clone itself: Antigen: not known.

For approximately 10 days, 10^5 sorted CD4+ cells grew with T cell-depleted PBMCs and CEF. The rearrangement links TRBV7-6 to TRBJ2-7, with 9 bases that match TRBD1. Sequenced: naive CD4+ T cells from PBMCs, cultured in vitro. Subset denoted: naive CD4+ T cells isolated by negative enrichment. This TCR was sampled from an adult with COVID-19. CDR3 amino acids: CASSLGQGKDYEQYF. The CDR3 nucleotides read TGTGCCAGCAGCCTGGGACAGGGAAAGGATTACGAGCAGTACTTC.